This T cell receptor (beta chain) was recorded in a study of blood T cells in healthy people across ages. This clonotype appeared a few times. Primers used in a second PCR of about 7 to 12 cycles were a sample-barcoded 5' primer and a J-beta primer mix. TCRdb reanalysed the 5' RACE reads using MiXCR and keeps one entry per CDR3 protein. The sample consists of 1.5 million to 1.9 million distinct CDR3 sequences, around 40% of them appearing once. The sample was blood. The TCR comes from a woman aged 18-30 years in good health.

CDR3 amino acids: CASSVERATEAFF. The CDR3 nucleotides are TGTGCCAGCAGCGTAGAGAGGGCCACTGAAGCTTTCTTT. The gene calls are TRBV9 and TRBJ1-1; D unresolved. The CDR3 runs to 13 residues. Trimming took off 0 bases at V and 4 bases at J, with 7 bases between the two ends. Germline CDR1 SGDLS, CDR2 YYNGEE.